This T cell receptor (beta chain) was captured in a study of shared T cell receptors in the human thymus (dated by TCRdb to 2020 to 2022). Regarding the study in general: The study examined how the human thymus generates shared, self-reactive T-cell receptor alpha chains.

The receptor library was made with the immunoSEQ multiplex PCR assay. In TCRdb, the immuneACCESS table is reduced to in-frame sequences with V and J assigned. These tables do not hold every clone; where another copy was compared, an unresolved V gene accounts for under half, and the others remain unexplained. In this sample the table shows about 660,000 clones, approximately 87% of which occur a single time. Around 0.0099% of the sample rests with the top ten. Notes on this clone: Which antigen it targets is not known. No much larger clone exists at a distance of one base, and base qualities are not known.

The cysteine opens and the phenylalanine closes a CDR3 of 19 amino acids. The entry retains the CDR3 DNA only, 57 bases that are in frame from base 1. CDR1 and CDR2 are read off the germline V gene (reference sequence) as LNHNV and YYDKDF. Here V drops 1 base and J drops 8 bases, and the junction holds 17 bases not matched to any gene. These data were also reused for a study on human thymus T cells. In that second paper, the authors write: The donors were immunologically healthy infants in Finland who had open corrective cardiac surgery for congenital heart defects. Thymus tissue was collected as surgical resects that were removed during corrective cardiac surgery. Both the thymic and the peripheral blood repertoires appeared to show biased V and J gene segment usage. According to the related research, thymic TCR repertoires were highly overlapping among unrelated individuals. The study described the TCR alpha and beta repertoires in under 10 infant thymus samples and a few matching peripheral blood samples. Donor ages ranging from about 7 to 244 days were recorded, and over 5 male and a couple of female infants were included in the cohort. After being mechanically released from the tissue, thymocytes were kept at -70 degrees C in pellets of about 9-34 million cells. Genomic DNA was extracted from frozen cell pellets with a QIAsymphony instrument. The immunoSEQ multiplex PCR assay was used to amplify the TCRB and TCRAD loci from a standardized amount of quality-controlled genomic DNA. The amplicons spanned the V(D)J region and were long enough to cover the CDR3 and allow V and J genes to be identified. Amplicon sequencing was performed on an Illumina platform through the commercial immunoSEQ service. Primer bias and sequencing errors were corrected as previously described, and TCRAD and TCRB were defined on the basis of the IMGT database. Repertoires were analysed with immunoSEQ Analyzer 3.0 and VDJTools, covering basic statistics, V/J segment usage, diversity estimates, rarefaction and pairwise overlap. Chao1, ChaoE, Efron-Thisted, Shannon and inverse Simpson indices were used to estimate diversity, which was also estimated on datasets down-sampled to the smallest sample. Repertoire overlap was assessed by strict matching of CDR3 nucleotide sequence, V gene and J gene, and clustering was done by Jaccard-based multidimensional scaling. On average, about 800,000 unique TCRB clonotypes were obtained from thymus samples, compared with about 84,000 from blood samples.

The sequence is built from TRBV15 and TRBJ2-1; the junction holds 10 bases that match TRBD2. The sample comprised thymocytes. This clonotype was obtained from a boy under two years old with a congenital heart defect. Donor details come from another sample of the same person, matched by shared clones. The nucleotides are TGTGCCACCAGCAGAGTATGGACTAGCGGCACCTCCGTCCCCCATGAGCAGTTCTTC. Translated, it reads CATSRVWTSGTSVPHEQFF.